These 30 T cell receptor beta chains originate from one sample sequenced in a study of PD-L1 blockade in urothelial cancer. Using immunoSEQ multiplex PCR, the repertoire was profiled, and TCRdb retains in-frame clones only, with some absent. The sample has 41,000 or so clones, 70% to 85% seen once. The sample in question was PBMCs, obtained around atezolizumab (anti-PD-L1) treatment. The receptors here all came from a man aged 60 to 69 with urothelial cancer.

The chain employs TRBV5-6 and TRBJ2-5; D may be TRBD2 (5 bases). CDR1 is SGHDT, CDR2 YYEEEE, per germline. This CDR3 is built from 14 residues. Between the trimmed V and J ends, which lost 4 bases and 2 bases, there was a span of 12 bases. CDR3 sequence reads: CASSLGGSQETQYF. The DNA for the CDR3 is TGTGCCAGCAGCCTAGGAGGTAGTCAAGAGACCCAGTACTTC.

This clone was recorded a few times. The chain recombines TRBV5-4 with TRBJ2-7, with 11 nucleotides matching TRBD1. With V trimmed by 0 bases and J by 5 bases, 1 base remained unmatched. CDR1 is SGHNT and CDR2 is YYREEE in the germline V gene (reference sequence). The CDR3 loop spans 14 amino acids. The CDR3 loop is CASSLGTGGDEQYF. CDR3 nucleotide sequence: TGTGCCAGCAGCTTGGGGACAGGGGGCGACGAGCAGTACTTC.

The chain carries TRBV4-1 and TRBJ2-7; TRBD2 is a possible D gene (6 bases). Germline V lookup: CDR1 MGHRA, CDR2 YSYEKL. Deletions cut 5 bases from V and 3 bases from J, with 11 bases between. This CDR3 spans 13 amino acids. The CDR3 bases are TGCGCCAGCAGCAAGACGACTAGCTACGAGCAGTACTTC. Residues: CASSKTTSYEQYF.

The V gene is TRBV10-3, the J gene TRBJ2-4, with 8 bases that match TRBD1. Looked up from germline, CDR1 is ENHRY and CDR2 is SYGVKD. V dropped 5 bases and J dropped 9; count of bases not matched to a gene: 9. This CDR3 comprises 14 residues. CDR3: CAISQTGGTGIQYF. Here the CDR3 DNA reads TGTGCCATCAGTCAAACAGGGGGGACGGGCATTCAGTACTTC.

CDR3 sequence (DNA): TGTGCCAGCAGCTCCCAACAGGGAAATCTGGGCTATGGCTACACCTTC. Its protein product is CASSSQQGNLGYGYTF. The chain carries TRBV5-6 and TRBJ1-2; maybe TRBD1 (6 bases). This CDR3 region has 16 residues. CDR1 and CDR2 from the germline V gene are SGHDT and YYEEEE. V lost 3 bases and J lost 4, with 19 bases in between.

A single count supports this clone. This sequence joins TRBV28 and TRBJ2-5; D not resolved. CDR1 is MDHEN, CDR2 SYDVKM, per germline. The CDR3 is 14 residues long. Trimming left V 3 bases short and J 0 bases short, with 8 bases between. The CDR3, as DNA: TGTGCCAGCAGTTTTAAAGAGTACCAAGAGACCCAGTACTTC. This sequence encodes CASSFKEYQETQYF.

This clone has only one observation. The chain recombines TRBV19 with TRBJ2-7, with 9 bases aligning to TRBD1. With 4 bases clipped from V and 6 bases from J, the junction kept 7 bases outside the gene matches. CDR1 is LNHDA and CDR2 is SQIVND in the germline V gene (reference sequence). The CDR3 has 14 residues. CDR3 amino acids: CASSRWTGDGEQYF. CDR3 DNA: TGTGCCAGTAGTAGATGGACAGGGGATGGCGAGCAGTACTTC.

CDR3 bases: TGTGCCAGCGGGACTCCCTCCTACGAGCAGTACTTC. Its protein is CASGTPSYEQYF. The J gene is TRBJ2-7, the V gene TRBV2, with D possibly TRBD2 on 6 matching bases. The V end lost 8 bases, the J end lost 0 bases, and 8 bases lay between the germline ends. Germline V gene data show CDR1 as SNHLY and CDR2 as FYNNEI. The CDR3 is 12 residues long.

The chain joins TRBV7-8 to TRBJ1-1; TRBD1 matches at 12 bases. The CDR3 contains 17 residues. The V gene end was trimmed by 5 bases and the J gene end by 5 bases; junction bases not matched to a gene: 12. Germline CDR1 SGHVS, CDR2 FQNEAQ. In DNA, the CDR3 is TGTGCCAGCAGCGCCTCACCGGGACAGGGGGCGGGTACTGAAGCTTTCTTT. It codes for CASSASPGQGAGTEAFF. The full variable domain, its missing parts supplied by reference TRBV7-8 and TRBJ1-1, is GAGVSQSPRYKVAKRGQDVALRCDPISGHVSLFWYQQALGQGPEFLTYFQNEAQLDKSGLPSDRFFAERPEGSVSTLKIQRTQQEDSAVYLCASSASPGQGAGTEAFFGQGTRLTVV.

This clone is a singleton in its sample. Here the CDR3 reads CASRAGTGVAETQYF. CDR3 bases: TGTGCCAGCAGAGCCGGGACAGGGGTCGCAGAGACCCAGTACTTC. V is TRBV5-6 and J is TRBJ2-5, with 10 bases fitting TRBD1. J was trimmed by 4 bases and V by 5 bases; bases with no gene match: 8. This CDR3 comprises 15 residues. Germline V gene sequence: CDR1 SGHDT, CDR2 YYEEEE. The variable domain in full, with the rest retrieved from reference TRBV5-6 and TRBJ2-5, is DAGVTQSPTHLIKTRGQQVTLRCSPKSGHDTVSWYQQALGQGPQFIFQYYEEEERQRGNFPDRFSGHQFPNYSSELNVNALLLGDSALYLCASRAGTGVAETQYFGPGTRLLVL.

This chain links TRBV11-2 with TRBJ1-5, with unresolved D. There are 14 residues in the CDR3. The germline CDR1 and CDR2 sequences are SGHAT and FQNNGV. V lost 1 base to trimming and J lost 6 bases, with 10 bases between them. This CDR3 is CASSLGTRGQPQHF. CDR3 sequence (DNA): TGTGCCAGCAGCTTAGGGACCCGGGGTCAGCCCCAGCATTTT.

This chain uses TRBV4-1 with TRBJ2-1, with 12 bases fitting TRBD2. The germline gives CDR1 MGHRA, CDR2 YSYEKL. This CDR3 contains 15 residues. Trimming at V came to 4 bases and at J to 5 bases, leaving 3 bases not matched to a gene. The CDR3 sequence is CASSPTSGGNNEQFF. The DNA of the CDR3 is TGCGCCAGCAGCCCAACTAGCGGGGGGAACAATGAGCAGTTCTTC.

CDR3 residues: CASSLGDSVEEQFF. Written as DNA, the CDR3 is TGTGCCAGCAGCTTAGGGGACTCCGTGGAGGAGCAGTTCTTC. The gene calls are TRBV7-2 and TRBJ2-1; the D gene is possibly TRBD2 (6 bases). Trimming stripped 1 base from V and 10 bases from J, with 14 bases between. Germline V gene data show CDR1 as SGHTA and CDR2 as FQGNSA. The length of the CDR3 is 14 residues.

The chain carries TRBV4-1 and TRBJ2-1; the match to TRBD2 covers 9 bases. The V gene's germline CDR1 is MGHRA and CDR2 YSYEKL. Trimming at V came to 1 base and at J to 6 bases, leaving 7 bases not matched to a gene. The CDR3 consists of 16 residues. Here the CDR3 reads CASSQGWPAGGNEQFF. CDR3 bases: TGCGCCAGCAGCCAAGGATGGCCAGCGGGGGGCAATGAGCAGTTCTTC.

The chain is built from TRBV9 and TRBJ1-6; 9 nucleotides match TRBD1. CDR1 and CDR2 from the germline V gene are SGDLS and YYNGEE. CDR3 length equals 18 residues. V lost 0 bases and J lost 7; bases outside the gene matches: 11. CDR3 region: CASSVGTTGTGSNSPLHF. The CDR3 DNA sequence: TGTGCCAGCAGCGTAGGGACAACCGGGACAGGGTCGAATTCACCCCTCCACTTT.

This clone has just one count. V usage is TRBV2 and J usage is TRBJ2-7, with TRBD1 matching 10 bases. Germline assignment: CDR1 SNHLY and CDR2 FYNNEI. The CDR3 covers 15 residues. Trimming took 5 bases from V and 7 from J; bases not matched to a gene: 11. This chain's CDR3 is CASSPGTGVSGEQYF. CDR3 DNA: TGTGCCAGCAGTCCTGGGACAGGGGTTTCGGGTGAGCAGTACTTC. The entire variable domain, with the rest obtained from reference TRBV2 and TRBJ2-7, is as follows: EPEVTQTPSHQVTQMGQEVILRCVPISNHLYFYWYRQILGQKVEFLVSFYNNEISEKSEIFDDQFSVERPDGSNFTLKIRSTKLEDSAMYFCASSPGTGVSGEQYFGPGTRLTVT.

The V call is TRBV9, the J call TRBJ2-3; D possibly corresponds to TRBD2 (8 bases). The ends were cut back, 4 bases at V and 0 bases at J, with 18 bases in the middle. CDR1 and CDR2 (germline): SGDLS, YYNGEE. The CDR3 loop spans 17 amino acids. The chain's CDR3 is CASSPGGGGPSTDTQYF. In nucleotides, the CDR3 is TGTGCCAGCAGCCCGGGAGGGGGCGGTCCTAGCACAGATACGCAGTATTTT.

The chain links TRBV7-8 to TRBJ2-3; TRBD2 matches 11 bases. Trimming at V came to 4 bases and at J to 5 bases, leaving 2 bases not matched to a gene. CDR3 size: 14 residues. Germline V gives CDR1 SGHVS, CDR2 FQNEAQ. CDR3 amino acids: CASSYGTSGDTQYF. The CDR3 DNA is TGTGCCAGCAGCTACGGGACTAGCGGAGATACGCAGTATTTT. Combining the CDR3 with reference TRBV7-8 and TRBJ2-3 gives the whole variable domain GAGVSQSPRYKVAKRGQDVALRCDPISGHVSLFWYQQALGQGPEFLTYFQNEAQLDKSGLPSDRFFAERPEGSVSTLKIQRTQQEDSAVYLCASSYGTSGDTQYFGPGTRLTVL.

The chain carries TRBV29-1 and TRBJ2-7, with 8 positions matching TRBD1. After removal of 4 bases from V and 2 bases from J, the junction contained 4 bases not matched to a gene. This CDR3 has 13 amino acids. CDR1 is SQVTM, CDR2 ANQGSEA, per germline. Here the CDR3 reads CSVAGTGAYEQYF. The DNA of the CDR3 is TGCAGCGTTGCCGGGACAGGAGCCTACGAGCAGTACTTC.

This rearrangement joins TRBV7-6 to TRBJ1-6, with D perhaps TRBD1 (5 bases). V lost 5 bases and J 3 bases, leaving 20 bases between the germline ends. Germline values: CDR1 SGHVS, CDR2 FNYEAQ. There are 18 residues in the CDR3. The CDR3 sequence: CASSPVRREGLYNSPLHF. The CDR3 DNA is TGTGCCAGCAGCCCCGTACGGCGGGAGGGACTCTATAATTCACCCCTCCACTTT. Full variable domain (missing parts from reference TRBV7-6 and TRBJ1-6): GAGVSQSPRYKVTKRGQDVALRCDPISGHVSLYWYRQALGQGPEFLTYFNYEAQQDKSGLPNDRFSAERPEGSISTLTIQRTEQRDSAMYRCASSPVRREGLYNSPLHFGNGTRLTVT.

CDR3 nucleotide sequence: TGTGCCAGCAGTGACGAGCCCTACGAGCAGTACTTC. Amino acid sequence: CASSDEPYEQYF. The rearrangement links TRBV6-1 to TRBJ2-7; unclear D gene. This CDR3 has 12 amino acids. Germline-derived CDR1 and CDR2 are MNHNS and SASEGT. V gave up 3 bases and J gave up 2 bases, with 5 bases separating them.

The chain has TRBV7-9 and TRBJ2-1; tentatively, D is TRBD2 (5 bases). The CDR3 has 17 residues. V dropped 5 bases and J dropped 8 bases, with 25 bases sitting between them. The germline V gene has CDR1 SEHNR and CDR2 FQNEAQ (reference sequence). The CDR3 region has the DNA TGTGCCAGCAGCCCTAATTCGCGAGGGTTTGAGGGCCATGAGCAGTTCTTC. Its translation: CASSPNSRGFEGHEQFF.

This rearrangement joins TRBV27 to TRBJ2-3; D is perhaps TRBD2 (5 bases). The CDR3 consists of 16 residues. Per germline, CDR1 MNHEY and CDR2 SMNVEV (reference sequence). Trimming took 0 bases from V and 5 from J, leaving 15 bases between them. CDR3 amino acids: CASSLSPSIRGDTQYF. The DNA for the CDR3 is TGTGCCAGCAGTTTATCGCCTAGCATCCGGGGAGATACGCAGTATTTT.

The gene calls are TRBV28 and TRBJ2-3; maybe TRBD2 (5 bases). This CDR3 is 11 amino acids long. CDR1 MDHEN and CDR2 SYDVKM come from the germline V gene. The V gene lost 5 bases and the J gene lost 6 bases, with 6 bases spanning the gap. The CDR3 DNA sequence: TGTGCCAGCAGTCGGAGGGATACGCAGTATTTT. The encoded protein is CASSRRDTQYF.

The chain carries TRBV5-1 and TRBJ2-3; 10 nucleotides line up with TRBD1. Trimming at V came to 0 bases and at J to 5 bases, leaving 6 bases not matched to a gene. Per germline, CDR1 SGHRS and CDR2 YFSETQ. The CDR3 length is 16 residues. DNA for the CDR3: TGCGCCAGCAGCTTGGCCGGGGGACAGGGGCAAGATACGCAGTATTTT. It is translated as CASSLAGGQGQDTQYF. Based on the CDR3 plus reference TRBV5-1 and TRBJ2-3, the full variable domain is KAGVTQTPRYLIKTRGQQVTLSCSPISGHRSVSWYQQTPGQGLQFLFEYFSETQRNKGNFPGRFSGRQFSNSRSEMNVSTLELGDSALYLCASSLAGGQGQDTQYFGPGTRLTVL.

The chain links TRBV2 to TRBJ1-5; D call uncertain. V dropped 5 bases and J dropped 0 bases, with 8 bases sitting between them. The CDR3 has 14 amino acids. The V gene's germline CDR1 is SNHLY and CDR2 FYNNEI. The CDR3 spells CASSSGYSNQPQHF. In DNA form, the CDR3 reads TGTGCCAGCAGTTCCGGGTATAGCAATCAGCCCCAGCATTTT. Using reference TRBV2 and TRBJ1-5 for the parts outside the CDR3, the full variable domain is EPEVTQTPSHQVTQMGQEVILRCVPISNHLYFYWYRQILGQKVEFLVSFYNNEISEKSEIFDDQFSVERPDGSNFTLKIRSTKLEDSAMYFCASSSGYSNQPQHFGDGTRLSIL.

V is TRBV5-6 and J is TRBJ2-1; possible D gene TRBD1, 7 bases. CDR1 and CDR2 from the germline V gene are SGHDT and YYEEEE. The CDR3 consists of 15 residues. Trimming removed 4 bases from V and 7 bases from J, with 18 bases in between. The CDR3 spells CASSTLPRGRNEQFF. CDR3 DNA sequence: TGTGCCAGCAGCACCCTCCCCAGGGGGAGGAATGAGCAGTTCTTC.

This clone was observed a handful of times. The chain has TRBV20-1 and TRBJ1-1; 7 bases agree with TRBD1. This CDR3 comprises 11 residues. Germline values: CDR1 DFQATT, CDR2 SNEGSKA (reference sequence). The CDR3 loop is CRGDSNTEAFF. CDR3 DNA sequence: TGCAGGGGGGACAGCAACACTGAAGCTTTCTTT.

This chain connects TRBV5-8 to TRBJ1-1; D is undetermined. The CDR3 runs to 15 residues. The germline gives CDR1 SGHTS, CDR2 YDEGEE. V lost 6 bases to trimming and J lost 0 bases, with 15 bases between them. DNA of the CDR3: TGTGCCAGCAAAGAGGAGCGCAACTTGAACACTGAAGCTTTCTTT. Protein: CASKEERNLNTEAFF.

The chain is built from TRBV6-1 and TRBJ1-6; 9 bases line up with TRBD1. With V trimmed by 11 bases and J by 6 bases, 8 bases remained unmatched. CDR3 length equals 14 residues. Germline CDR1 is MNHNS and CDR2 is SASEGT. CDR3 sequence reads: CAGTTTGGNSPLHF. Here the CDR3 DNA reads TGTGCCGGAACGACGACAGGGGGTAATTCACCCCTCCACTTT.